Presented here are 20 T cell receptor beta chains from one specimen sequenced in a study of blood T cell repertoires in COVID-19. The table came from immunoSEQ multiplex PCR; TCRdb's copy has only in-frame clones and leaves some out. The table has 130,000 to 150,000 clones, more than 80% seen once. Source material: peripheral blood. These TCRs come from an older woman with active COVID-19.

The gene calls are TRBV6-6 and TRBJ1-4; 8 bases line up with TRBD1. The CDR3 sequence is 16 residues long. Germline trimming cut 5 bases from V and 6 bases from J; bases unmatched to any gene: 11. Germline CDR1 MNHNY, CDR2 SVGAGI (reference sequence). The CDR3 DNA follows: TGTGCCAGCAGTACGACACGGACAGGGCAATATGAAAAACTGTTTTTT. Its translation is CASSTTRTGQYEKLFF.

V is TRBV5-4 and J is TRBJ2-7; 8 nucleotides align to TRBD1. Unmatched junction bases numbered 9, after V lost 0 bases and J lost 7 bases. Looked up from germline, CDR1 is SGHNT and CDR2 is YYREEE (reference sequence). The CDR3 consists of 15 residues. The DNA of the CDR3 is TGTGCCAGCAGCTTGGTTGGCCAGGGGGCGTGGGAGCAGTACTTC. This codes for CASSLVGQGAWEQYF.

V usage is TRBV7-2 and J usage is TRBJ1-1; 9 bases are shared with TRBD1. The trim removed 3 bases at V and 2 bases at J, leaving 4 bases unmatched. The germline CDR1 and CDR2 sequences are SGHTA and FQGNSA. The CDR3 totals 15 residues. CDR3: CASSFLQGANTEAFF. As DNA, the CDR3 is TGTGCCAGCAGCTTCCTACAGGGGGCTAACACTGAAGCTTTCTTT.

The chain carries TRBV28 and TRBJ1-1, with TRBD1 as a possible D gene (6 bases). Germline assignment: CDR1 MDHEN and CDR2 SYDVKM. This CDR3 spans 14 amino acids. Trimming removed 8 bases at V and 5 bases at J, with 18 bases between. CDR3 residues: CASHPGGAKTEAFF. In DNA form, the CDR3 reads TGTGCCAGCCACCCGGGGGGGGCGAAGACTGAAGCTTTCTTT.

The chain recombines TRBV18 with TRBJ2-5; TRBD2 matches 7 bases. CDR1 is KGHSH and CDR2 is LQKENI in the germline V gene. CDR3 length: 16 residues. The trim removed 5 bases at V and 2 bases at J, leaving 11 bases unmatched. The CDR3 reads CASSSATTGGQETQYF. CDR3 sequence (DNA): TGTGCCAGCTCATCAGCGACAACGGGGGGTCAAGAGACCCAGTACTTC.

The chain couples TRBV6-5 to TRBJ2-3; D unresolved. This CDR3 contains 13 residues. The V end lost 4 bases, the J end lost 2 bases, and 7 bases lay between the germline ends. Germline CDR1 is MNHEY and CDR2 is SVGAGI. CDR3 DNA: TGTGCCAGCAGTTTGAGCTTCACAGATACGCAGTATTTT. As protein: CASSLSFTDTQYF.

The sample holds one count of this clone. The chain has TRBV19 and TRBJ2-1; TRBD2 agrees at 8 bases. The CDR3 contains 15 residues. From germline, CDR1 is LNHDA and CDR2 SQIVND (reference sequence). The junction had 12 bases not matched to a gene; V was cut back by 6 bases and J by 8 bases. The CDR3, as DNA: TGTGCCAGTAGACAGACTAGCGTTTCCTTCGATGAGCAGTTCTTC. Its protein product is CASRQTSVSFDEQFF.

This chain links TRBV6-5 with TRBJ1-4; a weak D match, TRBD1 (5 bases). V was cut by 5 bases and J by 10 bases, with 14 bases left in between. This CDR3 spans 13 amino acids. In germline, CDR1 is MNHEY, CDR2 SVGAGI. The CDR3 here is CASSTLRQGKLFF. As DNA, the CDR3 is TGTGCCAGCAGTACTCTCCGGCAGGGAAAACTGTTTTTT.

The chain employs TRBV7-9 and TRBJ1-2; 10 bases fit TRBD1. V shed 4 bases and J 5 bases; nucleotides not matched to a gene: 10. The CDR3 sequence is 16 residues long. Germline assignment: CDR1 SEHNR and CDR2 FQNEAQ (reference sequence). CDR3 nucleotides: TGTGCCAGCAGCTCGACCCGGACAGGGGGACCTTATGGCTACACCTTC. Its protein product is CASSSTRTGGPYGYTF.

The chain carries TRBV9 and TRBJ2-7; possible D gene TRBD1, 5 bases. The length of the CDR3 is 16 residues. Per the germline V gene, CDR1 is SGDLS and CDR2 is YYNGEE. V was clipped by 0 bases and J by 5 bases, with 18 bases between them. For the CDR3, the DNA is TGTGCCAGCAGCGTAGTGGCGGACACAGTTGGTAACGAGCAGTACTTC. Its protein is CASSVVADTVGNEQYF. Drawing the rest from reference TRBV9 and TRBJ2-7, the complete variable domain is DSGVTQTPKHLITATGQRVTLRCSPRSGDLSVYWYQQSLDQGLQFLIQYYNGEERAKGNILERFSAQQFPDLHSELNLSSLELGDSALYFCASSVVADTVGNEQYFGPGTRLTVT.

The table lists this clone with a few counts. The V gene is TRBV3-1 (or the pseudogene TRBV3-2), the J gene TRBJ1-1, with 8 bases fitting TRBD1. Germline V gene sequence: CDR1 LGHDT, CDR2 YNNKEL (reference sequence). The CDR3 is 16 residues long. V trimming: 5 bases; J trimming: 3 bases; junction bases outside the gene matches: 11. As DNA, the CDR3 is TGTGCCAGCAGCTCCTCTATGCAGGGGGCCTACACTGAAGCTTTCTTT. Amino acids: CASSSSMQGAYTEAFF.

The chain uses TRBV5-6 and TRBJ2-4; possible D gene TRBD1, 6 bases. The CDR3 has 14 amino acids. CDR1 is SGHDT, CDR2 YYEEEE, per germline. Trimming cost V 1 base and J 5 bases, with 10 bases left between them. In nucleotides, the CDR3 is TGTGCCAGCAGCTTGCTGGGGGCAGAAAACATTCAGTACTTC. Protein sequence: CASSLLGAENIQYF.

The chain recombines TRBV7-9 with TRBJ1-2; TRBD1 aligns across 7 bases. Per germline, CDR1 SEHNR and CDR2 FQNEAQ (reference sequence). V was clipped by 4 bases and J by 0 bases; unmatched bases: 5. The CDR3 is 15 residues long. The CDR3 is CASSSWDRANYGYTF. The CDR3 bases are TGTGCCAGCAGCTCCTGGGACAGAGCTAACTATGGCTACACCTTC.

The rearrangement links TRBV19 to TRBJ1-6, with D unresolved. In germline, CDR1 is LNHDA, CDR2 SQIVND (reference sequence). The ends were cut back, 1 base at V and 5 bases at J, with 3 bases in the middle. The CDR3 sequence is 13 residues long. This chain's CDR3 is CASSIVNNSPLHF. The CDR3 bases are TGTGCCAGTAGTATAGTTAATAATTCACCCCTCCACTTT.

The chain joins TRBV7-9 to TRBJ1-3; no reliable D call. V lost 6 bases, J lost 2 bases, and 11 bases lay in between. Looked up from germline, CDR1 is SEHNR and CDR2 is FQNEAQ (reference sequence). The CDR3 consists of 14 residues. Here the CDR3 DNA reads TGTGCCAGCAGGTCGATTCGGGCTGGAAACACCATATATTTT. This gives the protein CASRSIRAGNTIYF.

This chain uses TRBV19 with TRBJ1-5; 7 bases are a match to TRBD1. Germline CDR1 is LNHDA and CDR2 is SQIVND (reference sequence). V shed 3 bases, J shed 0 bases, and the junction held 5 bases outside the gene matches. The CDR3 length is 16 residues. The CDR3 spells CASSMGQRFSNQPQHF. CDR3 bases: TGTGCCAGTAGTATGGGACAGAGATTTAGCAATCAGCCCCAGCATTTT.

The V gene is TRBV7-6, the J gene TRBJ1-4; D is ambiguous. Germline-derived CDR1 and CDR2 are SGHVS and FNYEAQ. V was pared by 4 bases and J by 4 bases, with 13 bases between. CDR3 size: 15 residues. The CDR3 nucleotides read TGTGCCAGCAGCTCGCAACAGAACAGTAATGAAAAACTGTTTTTT. Translating it yields CASSSQQNSNEKLFF. Using reference TRBV7-6 and TRBJ1-4 for the parts outside the CDR3, the full variable domain is GAGVSQSPRYKVTKRGQDVALRCDPISGHVSLYWYRQALGQGPEFLTYFNYEAQQDKSGLPNDRFSAERPEGSISTLTIQRTEQRDSAMYRCASSSQQNSNEKLFFGSGTQLSVL.

The chain carries TRBV28 and TRBJ1-2; possibly TRBD1 for D (5 bases). CDR1 is MDHEN and CDR2 is SYDVKM in the germline V gene. The ends were cut back, 5 bases at V and 3 bases at J, with 19 bases in the middle. This CDR3 has 16 residues. In DNA form, the CDR3 reads TGTGCCAGCAGTGTGAGCTTCGGGGACTTTTACTATGGCTACACCTTC. This sequence encodes CASSVSFGDFYYGYTF.

The table lists this clone with many counts. The genes are TRBV6-4 and TRBJ2-1; no definite D call. CDR3 length: 13 amino acids. The germline gives CDR1 MRHNA, CDR2 SNTAGT. The ends were cut back, 1 base at V and 9 bases at J, with 10 bases in the middle. DNA of the CDR3: TGTGCCAGCAGTGACTGGCCCAGAGGTGAGCAGTTCTTC. Its protein product is CASSDWPRGEQFF.

The chain links TRBV28 to TRBJ2-7, with TRBD1 matching 7 bases. CDR3 size: 13 residues. The V gene end was trimmed by 6 bases and the J gene end by 3 bases; junction bases not matched to a gene: 5. The V gene's germline CDR1 is MDHEN and CDR2 SYDVKM. As DNA, the CDR3 is TGTGCCAGCAGCCTCGGACAGGTCTACGAGCAGTACTTC. Its translation: CASSLGQVYEQYF.